This TCR beta chain was identified in a study of T cells in Graves' hyperthyroidism and ophthalmopathy. Study-level results: Within blood appeared most thyroid clonotypes that had expanded above 0.001.

Amplification of TCR beta CDR3 regions used RNA as the template. The HTBI set primed first-round TCR CDR3 RT-PCR. MiXCR was run by TCRdb on the multiplex PCR reads, yielding one entry per CDR3 protein. The table shows about 520,000 distinct CDR3 sequences, with approximately 25% occurring only once. Subjects with ophthalmopathy showed a Clinical Activity Score no lower than 3, a NOSPECS grade no lower than 4, and a duration shorter than 3 months. The PBMCs were taken from around 9.1 ml of fresh peripheral blood. This clonotype was detected only a few times. Its antigen is unknown. Sequencing used blood. This clonotype was obtained from a woman aged 25 to 39 with Graves' ophthalmopathy.

As DNA, the CDR3 is TGTGCCAGCAGCCAAGAGCGGGGGAACACTGAAGCTTTCTTT. The encoded protein is CASSQERGNTEAFF. The chain couples TRBV14 to TRBJ1-1; unclear D gene. This CDR3 has 14 residues. Trimming took off 0 bases at V and 1 base at J, with 6 bases between the two ends. Germline V gene data show CDR1 as SGHDN and CDR2 as FVKESK.